Given below is one T cell receptor (beta chain) in context. This record comes from a study of early stage breast cancer tumors. Study-wide background: Among approximately 12 ER+/PR+/HER2- tumors, eight were ductal, four lobular.

Per germline, CDR1 GTSNPN and CDR2 SVGIG (reference sequence). The CDR3 has 15 residues. The junction had 1 base not matched to a gene; V was cut back by 0 bases and J by 1 base. The repertoire was sequenced with immunoSEQ multiplex PCR; TCRdb's copy has only in-frame clones and lacks some. The top ten hold around a tenth of the sample, which has roughly 30,000 clones, almost 75% seen once. The sequencing input was breast tumor tissue. This sequence was found in a person in their thirties with breast cancer. V is TRBV30 and J is TRBJ2-3; 10 bases match TRBD2. CDR3: CAWSVGTSGTDTQYF. DNA of the CDR3: TGTGCCTGGAGTGTAGGGACTAGCGGCACAGATACGCAGTATTTT.